The 16 T cell receptor beta chains below all came from one sample that was sequenced in a study of regulatory T cells in long-lasting Graves disease. Time point in this sample: newly diagnosed GD, antithyroid drugs for less than 3 months. Researchers made the TCR library from RNA that was extracted from PBMCs. In building TCR beta libraries, iRepertoire HTBI primers were used together with Arm-PCR of CDR3 regions. TCRdb used MiXCR to reprocess the multiplex PCR reads, holding one entry per CDR3 protein. The table records hundreds of thousands of distinct CDR3 sequences, approximately 15% of them present only once. This same sample was also taken into another study, of T cells in Graves' hyperthyroidism and ophthalmopathy.

Source: peripheral blood mononuclear cells (PBMCs), taken at new diagnosis, from a patient treated with antithyroid drugs. The receptors were sampled from a woman aged 25 to 39 with Graves disease.

This CDR3 is CASSAQGLEQYF. As DNA, the CDR3 is TGTGCCAGCAGCGCCCAGGGTCTCGAGCAGTACTTC. The V call is TRBV9, the J call TRBJ2-7; possibly TRBD1 for D (5 bases). Trimming removed 3 bases at V and 6 bases at J, with 10 bases between. The germline V gene has CDR1 SGDLS and CDR2 YYNGEE. The CDR3 contains 12 residues.

The chain employs TRBV7-8 and TRBJ2-3, with 8 bases that match TRBD2. Germline V gene lookup returns CDR1 SGHVS and CDR2 FQNEAQ. The CDR3 sequence is 15 residues long. Trimming cost V 8 bases and J 8 bases; bases outside gene matches: 15. This CDR3 reads CASRGVAGTNCTQYF. The CDR3 region has the DNA TGTGCCAGCCGAGGGGTAGCGGGAACCAACTGTACGCAGTATTTT.

This clonotype was recorded many times. The rearrangement links TRBV2 to TRBJ1-2; D unclear. The ends were cut back, 3 bases at V and 5 bases at J, with 7 bases in the middle. CDR1 is SNHLY, CDR2 FYNNEI, per germline. The CDR3 covers 12 residues. The CDR3 nucleotides are TGTGCCAGCAGTGACAGAAATTATGGCTACACCTTC. It translates to CASSDRNYGYTF.

This clonotype was recorded many times. J is TRBJ1-1 and V is TRBV11-1; 8 positions agree with TRBD1. Germline V gene sequence: CDR1 SGHAT, CDR2 FQDESV (reference sequence). With 1 base clipped from V and 6 bases from J, the junction kept 7 bases outside the gene matches. The CDR3 covers 15 residues. Here the CDR3 DNA reads TGTGCCAGCAGCTTAGACAGGGGGTTACACGCTGAAGCTTTCTTT. Protein: CASSLDRGLHAEAFF. The whole variable domain, remainder taken from reference TRBV11-1 and TRBJ1-1, is EAEVAQSPRYKITEKSQAVAFWCDPISGHATLYWYRQILGQGPELLVQFQDESVVDDSQLPKDRFSAERLKGVDSTLKIQPAELGDSAMYLCASSLDRGLHAEAFFGQGTRLTVV.

This clonotype was recorded a few times. J is TRBJ1-3 and V is TRBV11-1, with 8 nucleotides matching TRBD1. The junction had 6 bases not matched to a gene; V was cut back by 5 bases and J by 0 bases. The CDR3 has 16 residues. Germline values: CDR1 SGHAT, CDR2 FQDESV (reference sequence). The CDR3 loop is CASSPGQESSGNTIYF. The CDR3 bases are TGTGCCAGCAGCCCGGGACAGGAGAGCTCTGGAAACACCATATATTTT.

This clonotype has ten or more counts. The chain couples TRBV20-1 to TRBJ2-5; TRBD1 or TRBD2 may be the D gene (6 bases each). CDR3 length equals 17 residues. Looked up from germline, CDR1 is DFQATT and CDR2 is SNEGSKA (reference sequence). Trimming cost V 4 bases and J 4 bases, with 25 bases left between them. The CDR3 reads CSAKGGHGGGNAETQYF. The CDR3 DNA reads as TGCAGTGCTAAGGGGGGTCACGGCGGAGGAAACGCAGAGACCCAGTACTTC.

This clonotype has only a few counts. The chain joins TRBV9 to TRBJ1-5, with 8 bases lining up with TRBD1. V shed 3 bases, J shed 4 bases, and the junction held 18 bases outside the gene matches. The CDR3 extends over 19 amino acids. Germline V lookup: CDR1 SGDLS, CDR2 YYNGEE. The CDR3 is CASSDIHSRDRFFNQPQHF. The CDR3 nucleotides are TGTGCCAGCAGCGACATTCATTCCCGGGACAGGTTCTTTAATCAGCCCCAGCATTTT.

A note on this clonotype: A read error is the likely source, as a far larger clone sits one nucleotide away. The rearrangement links TRBV28 to TRBJ2-1; 8 bases map to TRBD1. The CDR3 is 13 residues long. The trim removed 6 bases at V and 10 bases at J, leaving 8 bases unmatched. The germline gives CDR1 MDHEN, CDR2 SYDVKM. Here the CDR3 reads CASRRQGNYEQFF. CDR3 DNA sequence: TGTGCCAGCAGGCGACAGGGGAACTACGAGCAGTTCTTC.

In this sample, this clonotype turned up many times. The chain carries TRBV27 and TRBJ1-2; D is undetermined. Germline CDR1 is MNHEY and CDR2 is SMNVEV (reference sequence). Trimming took off 1 base at V and 8 bases at J, with 23 bases between the two ends. CDR3 length equals 17 residues. CDR3 residues: CASSLYPGYGVIKGYTF. DNA for the CDR3: TGTGCCAGCAGTTTATATCCCGGTTACGGGGTCATCAAAGGCTACACCTTC.

Note on this clonotype: Possible read error: a much larger clone is one base away. The J gene is TRBJ2-5, the V gene TRBV3-1; 9 bases fit TRBD2. The CDR3 sequence is 17 residues long. Germline V gene data show CDR1 as LGHDT and CDR2 as YNNKEL (reference sequence). In DNA form, the CDR3 reads TGTGCCAGCAGCCAAGAAGGCGGGAGGGCGGACCAAGAGGCCCAGTACTTC. Translated, it gives CASSQEGGRADQEAQYF.

There are many counts of this clonotype. The chain uses TRBV5-1 and TRBJ2-2; D may be TRBD1 or TRBD2 (5 bases each). This CDR3 spans 15 amino acids. V was trimmed by 5 bases and J by 4 bases, leaving 15 bases between them. The germline CDR1 and CDR2 sequences are SGHRS and YFSETQ. The CDR3 DNA follows: TGCGCCAGCAGTCGGGACGTGGGAATCACCGGGGAGCTGTTTTTT. It yields the protein CASSRDVGITGELFF.

This clonotype has a count of ten or more. This chain uses TRBV5-1 with TRBJ2-7, with a possible D match to TRBD2 (5 bases). The CDR3 has 13 amino acids. V gave up 4 bases and J gave up 5 bases, with 13 bases separating them. Germline CDR1 and CDR2: SGHRS and YFSETQ. CDR3 loop: CASSRLARDEQYF. The CDR3 DNA reads TGCGCCAGCAGCCGCTTAGCGAGGGACGAGCAGTACTTC. Full variable domain (outside the CDR3, taken from reference TRBV5-1 and TRBJ2-7): KAGVTQTPRYLIKTRGQQVTLSCSPISGHRSVSWYQQTPGQGLQFLFEYFSETQRNKGNFPGRFSGRQFSNSRSEMNVSTLELGDSALYLCASSRLARDEQYFGPGTRLTVT.

The chain employs TRBV20-1 and TRBJ2-1; D is ambiguous. The CDR3 contains 14 residues. V was clipped by 3 bases and J by 3 bases, with 12 bases between them. The germline CDR1 and CDR2 sequences are DFQATT and SNEGSKA (reference sequence). The CDR3 loop is CSASKGPSYNEQFF. The CDR3 nucleotides are TGCAGTGCTAGTAAGGGCCCCAGCTACAATGAGCAGTTCTTC.

Many counts were recorded for this clonotype. The chain has TRBV28 and TRBJ1-5; the match to TRBD1 covers 7 bases. The ends lost 7 bases at V and 0 bases at J; junction bases unmatched: 9. This CDR3 has 16 amino acids. Germline V gene data show CDR1 as MDHEN and CDR2 as SYDVKM. In DNA form, the CDR3 reads TGTGCCAGCAATCTGGGACAGAGGTATAGCAATCAGCCCCAGCATTTT. Its translation: CASNLGQRYSNQPQHF.

The chain has TRBV6-1 and TRBJ2-3, with D perhaps TRBD1 (7 bases). Trimming removed 4 bases at V and 8 bases at J, with 19 bases between. Germline CDR1 reads MNHNS; CDR2 reads SASEGT. The CDR3 runs to 15 residues. The DNA for the CDR3 is TGTGCCAGCAGTGGCAGGGGACTTTCAGGGGGTACGCAGTATTTT. It is translated as CASSGRGLSGGTQYF.

This clonotype has just a few counts. V is TRBV5-1 and J is TRBJ2-5; the D is unclear. The germline V gene has CDR1 SGHRS and CDR2 YFSETQ. V was trimmed by 5 bases and J by 0 bases, leaving 8 bases between them. The CDR3 runs to 13 residues. This CDR3 is CASRPANQETQYF. Written as DNA, the CDR3 is TGCGCCAGCAGGCCAGCGAACCAAGAGACCCAGTACTTC.